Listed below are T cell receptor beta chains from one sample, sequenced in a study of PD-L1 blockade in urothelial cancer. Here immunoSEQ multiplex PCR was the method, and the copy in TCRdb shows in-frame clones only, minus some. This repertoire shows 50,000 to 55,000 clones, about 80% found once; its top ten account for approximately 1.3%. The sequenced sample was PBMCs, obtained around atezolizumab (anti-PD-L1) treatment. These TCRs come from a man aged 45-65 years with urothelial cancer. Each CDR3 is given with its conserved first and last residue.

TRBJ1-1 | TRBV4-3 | CASSQDRGPNTEAFF
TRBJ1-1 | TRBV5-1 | CASRTREPNTEAFF
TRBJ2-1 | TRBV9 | CASSIGLAGGLEQFF
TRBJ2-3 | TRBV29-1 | CSVDTMVDTQYF
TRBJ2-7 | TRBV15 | CATSSSVGLASEQYF
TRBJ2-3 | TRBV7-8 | CASRPAGRLRTDTQYF
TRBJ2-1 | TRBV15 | CATSRERPGLYNEQFF
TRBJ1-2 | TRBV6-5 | CASSRDITGYTF
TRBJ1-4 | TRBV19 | CASSIRLQGNEKLFF
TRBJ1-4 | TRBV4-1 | CASSGGVVANEKLFF
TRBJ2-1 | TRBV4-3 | CASSPDRGYNDEQFF
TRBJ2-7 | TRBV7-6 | CASSFGTVSYEQYF
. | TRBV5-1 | CASSLGSGTTLYEQYF
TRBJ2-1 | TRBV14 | CASSLGLAGVGNEQFF
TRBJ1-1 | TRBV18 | CASSLASPEALNTEAFF
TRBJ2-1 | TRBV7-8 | CASSLSRTYSGEQFF
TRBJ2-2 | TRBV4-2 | CASSLKLQGGAGELFF
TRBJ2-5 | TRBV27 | CASSRGTSGRSETQYF
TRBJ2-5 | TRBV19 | CASRDRGETQYF
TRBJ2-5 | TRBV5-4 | CASSLDASGSRETQYF
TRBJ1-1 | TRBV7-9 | CASSLGYRDDTEAFF
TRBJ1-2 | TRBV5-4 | CASSLGTGVNYGYTF
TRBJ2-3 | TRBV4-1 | CASSQTRGSGFSTDTQYF
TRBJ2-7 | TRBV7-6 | CASSPRLAGNEQYF
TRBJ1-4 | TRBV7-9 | CASRATGWEEKLFF
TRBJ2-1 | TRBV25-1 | CASSESGPDRAFSNEQFF
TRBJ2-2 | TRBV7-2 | CGTGTPNTGELFF
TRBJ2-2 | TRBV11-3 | CASSFSHTGELFF
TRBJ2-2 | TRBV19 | CASSTGTGELFF
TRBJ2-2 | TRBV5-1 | CASSLGQGRNTGELFF
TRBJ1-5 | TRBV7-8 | CASSLVGRGSVNF
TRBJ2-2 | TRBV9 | CASSVSLRAGANTGELFF
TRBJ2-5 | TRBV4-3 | CASSQGRRIQETQYF
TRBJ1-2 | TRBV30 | CAWSTPGGLGYTF
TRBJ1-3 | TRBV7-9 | CASSLRTVSGNTIYF
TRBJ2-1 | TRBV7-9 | CASSLAGGEVFF
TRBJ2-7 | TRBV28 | CATQGGPYEQYF
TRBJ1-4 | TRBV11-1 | CASSLEGQSNEKLFF
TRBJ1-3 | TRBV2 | CASSDYWTGTGNTIYF
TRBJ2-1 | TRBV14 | CASSQDASGKEPNEQFF
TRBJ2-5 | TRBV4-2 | CASSQRRGGLEETQYF
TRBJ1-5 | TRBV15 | CATSRGTGQGLNQPQHF
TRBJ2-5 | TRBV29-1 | CSVARTSGMVTQYF
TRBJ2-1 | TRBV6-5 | CASSYFGTGKGEQFF